This TCR beta chain derives from a study of CD8 T cells in Susac syndrome. RNA was extracted with the RNeasy kit, and a quantity of about 0.45 to 1 ug was reverse transcribed using random hexamers. TCRdb ran MiXCR on the immunoSEQ multiplex PCR reads and lists one entry per CDR3 protein. This table holds about 120,000 distinct CDR3 sequences, approximately 93% found once. Sequencing targeted TCR beta in blood CD8+ and CD4+ T cells. The multiple sclerosis controls consisted of treatment-naive patients with relapsing-remitting disease, either stable or active. The sequence was obtained from a human donor with multiple sclerosis. Sequenced material: CD4+ T cells from PBMCs.

The CDR3 DNA follows: TGTGCCAGCTCACCACCGAGCAGGAACACTGAAGCTTTCTTT. Translation: CASSPPSRNTEAFF. The rearrangement joins TRBV18 to TRBJ1-1; D uncertain. The CDR3 length is 14 residues. Trimming stripped 0 bases from V and 1 base from J, with 6 bases between. Germline loops: CDR1 KGHSH, CDR2 LQKENI.